The T cell receptor (beta chain) under discussion was sequenced for a study of beta chain features in type 1 diabetes. CDR1 and CDR2 (germline): ENHRY, SYGVKD. The CDR3 consists of 12 residues. Trimming removed 10 bases from V and 4 bases from J, with 13 bases in between. By way of CD45RO/CCR7/CD25/CD127/CD95/CD27, the CD4+ regulatory, stem cell-like memory, central memory and naive cells were sorted. Remarks on this clone: Antigen specificity is unknown.

Study-wide findings and caveats: Patients and controls would be equally affected if PCR favored shorter templates. Among all four CD4+ subsets, Type 1 diabetes patients had TCRB CDR3s that were moderately but significantly shorter.

The authors reverse transcribed all of the isolated RNA, so sequencing captured expressed TCRB transcripts. Libraries were prepared by immunoSEQ multiplex PCR; TCRdb keeps only in-frame clonotypes and omits some of them. This sample has around 500,000 clones, with roughly 30% found just once. Sequenced: naive CD4+ T cells from blood. The sequence was obtained from a young man in good health. The chain carries TRBV10-3 and TRBJ2-5; D could derive from TRBD1 or TRBD2 (5 bases each). The CDR3 nucleotides read TGTGCCACCCGGGGCATGGGAGAGACCCAGTACTTC. Protein sequence: CATRGMGETQYF.